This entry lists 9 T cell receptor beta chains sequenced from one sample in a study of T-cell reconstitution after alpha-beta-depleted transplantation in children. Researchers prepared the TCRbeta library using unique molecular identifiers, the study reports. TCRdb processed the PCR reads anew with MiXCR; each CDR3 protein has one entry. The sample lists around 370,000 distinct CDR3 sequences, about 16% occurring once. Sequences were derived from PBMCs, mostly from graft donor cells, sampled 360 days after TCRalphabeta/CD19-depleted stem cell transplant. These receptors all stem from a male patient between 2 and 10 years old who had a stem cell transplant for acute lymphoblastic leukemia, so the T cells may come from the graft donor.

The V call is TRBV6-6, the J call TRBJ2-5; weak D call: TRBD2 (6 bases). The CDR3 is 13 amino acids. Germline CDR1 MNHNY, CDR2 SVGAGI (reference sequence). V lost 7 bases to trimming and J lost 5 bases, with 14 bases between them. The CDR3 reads CASTSAGPETQYF. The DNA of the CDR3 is TGTGCCAGCACCTCGGCGGGGCCCGAGACCCAGTACTTC.

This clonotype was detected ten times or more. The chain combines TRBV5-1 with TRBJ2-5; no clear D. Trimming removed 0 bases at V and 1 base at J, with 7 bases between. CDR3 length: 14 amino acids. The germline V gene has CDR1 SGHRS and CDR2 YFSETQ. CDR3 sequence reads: CASSLAWGQETQYF. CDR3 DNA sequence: TGCGCCAGCAGCTTGGCCTGGGGCCAAGAGACCCAGTACTTC.

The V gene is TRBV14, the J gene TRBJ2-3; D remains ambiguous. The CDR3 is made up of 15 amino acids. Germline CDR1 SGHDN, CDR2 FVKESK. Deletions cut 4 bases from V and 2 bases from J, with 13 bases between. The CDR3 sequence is CASSPLAENTDTQYF. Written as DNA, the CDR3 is TGTGCCAGCAGCCCCTTGGCGGAAAACACAGATACGCAGTATTTT.

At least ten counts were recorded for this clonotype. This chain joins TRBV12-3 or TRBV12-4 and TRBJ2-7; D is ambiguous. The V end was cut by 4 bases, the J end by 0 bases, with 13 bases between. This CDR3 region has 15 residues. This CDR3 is CASSSLLGPSYEQYF. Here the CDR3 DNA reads TGTGCCAGCAGTTCACTCTTAGGCCCCTCCTACGAGCAGTACTTC.

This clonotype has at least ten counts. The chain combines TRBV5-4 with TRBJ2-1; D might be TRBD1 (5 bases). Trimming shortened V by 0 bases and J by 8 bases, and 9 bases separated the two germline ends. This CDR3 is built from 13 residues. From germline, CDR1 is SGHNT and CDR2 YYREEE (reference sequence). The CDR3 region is CASSLAGIDEQFF. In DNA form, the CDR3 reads TGTGCCAGCAGCTTGGCAGGGATCGATGAGCAGTTCTTC.

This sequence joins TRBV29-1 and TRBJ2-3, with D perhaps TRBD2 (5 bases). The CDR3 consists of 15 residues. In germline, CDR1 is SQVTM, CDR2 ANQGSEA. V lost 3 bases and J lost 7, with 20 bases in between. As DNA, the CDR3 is TGCAGCGTTGATTGGAGGCGGCCTCCCCTCAATACGCAGTATTTT. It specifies CSVDWRRPPLNTQYF.

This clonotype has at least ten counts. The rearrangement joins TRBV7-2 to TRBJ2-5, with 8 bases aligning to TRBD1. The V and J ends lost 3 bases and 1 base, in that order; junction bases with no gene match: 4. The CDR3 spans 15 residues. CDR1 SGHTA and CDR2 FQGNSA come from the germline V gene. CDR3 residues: CASSFVGTGQETQYF. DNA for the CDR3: TGTGCCAGCAGCTTCGTTGGGACAGGCCAAGAGACCCAGTACTTC.

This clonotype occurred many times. The CDR3 loop is CASSSGQRTSGANVLTF. For the CDR3, the DNA is TGCGCCAGCAGCTCTGGACAACGGACCTCTGGGGCCAACGTCCTGACTTTC. The rearrangement uses TRBV5-1 and TRBJ2-6, with D perhaps TRBD1 (5 bases). Germline loops: CDR1 SGHRS, CDR2 YFSETQ. The CDR3 loop spans 17 amino acids. Trimming stripped 3 bases from V and 0 bases from J, with 13 bases between.

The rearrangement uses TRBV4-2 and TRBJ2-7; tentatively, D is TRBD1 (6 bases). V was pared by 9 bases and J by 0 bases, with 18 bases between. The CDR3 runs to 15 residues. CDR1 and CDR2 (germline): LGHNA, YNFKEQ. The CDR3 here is CASQFGLDSSYEQYF. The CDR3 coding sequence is TGTGCCAGTCAATTCGGCCTGGACAGCTCCTACGAGCAGTACTTC.